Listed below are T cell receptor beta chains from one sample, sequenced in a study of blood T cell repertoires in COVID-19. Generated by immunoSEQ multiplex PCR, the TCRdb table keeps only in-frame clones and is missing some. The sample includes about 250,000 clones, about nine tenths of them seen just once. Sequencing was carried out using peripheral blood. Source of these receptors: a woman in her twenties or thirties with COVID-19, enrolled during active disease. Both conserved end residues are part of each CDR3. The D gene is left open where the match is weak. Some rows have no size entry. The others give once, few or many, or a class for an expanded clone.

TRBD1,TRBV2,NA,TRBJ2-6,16,TGTGCCAGCAGTGTAGGACAGGGGGCTGGGGCCAACGTCCTGACTTTC,CASSVGQGAGANVLTF
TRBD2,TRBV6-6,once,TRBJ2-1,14,TGTGCCAGCAGTTATTCGGGGACTAAGGTCTCGCAGTTCTTC,CASSYSGTKVSQFF
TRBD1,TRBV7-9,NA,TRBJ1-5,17,TGTGCCAGCAGCTTAGGGGACAGCCCCTATAGCAATCAGCCCCAGCATTTT,CASSLGDSPYSNQPQHF
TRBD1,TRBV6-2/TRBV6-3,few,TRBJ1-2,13,TGTGCCAGCAGTTATGACAGGGATTTTGGCTACACCTTC,CASSYDRDFGYTF
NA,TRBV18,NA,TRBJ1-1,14,TGTGCCAGCTCACCAATACAGGGAATGGGTGAAGCTTTCTTT,CASSPIQGMGEAFF
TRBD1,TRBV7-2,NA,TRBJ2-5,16,TGTGCCAGCAGCTTAAGTCGCCAGGGGGCGGGGGAGACCCAGTACTTC,CASSLSRQGAGETQYF
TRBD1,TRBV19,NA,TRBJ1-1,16,TGTGCCAGTAGTAACCACAGGGGGCGTTCGGACACTGAAGCTTTCTTT,CASSNHRGRSDTEAFF
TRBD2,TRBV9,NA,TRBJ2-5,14,TGTGCCAGCAACGGCGGGGGGGCCGAAGAGACCCAGTACTTC,CASNGGGAEETQYF
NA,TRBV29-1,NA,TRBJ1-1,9,TGCAGCGTTGGCGCTGAAGCTTTCTTT,CSVGAEAFF
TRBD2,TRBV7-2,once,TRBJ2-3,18,TGTGCCAGCAGCTTAATTCGGACTAGCGGGATTTTTTCAGATACGCAGTATTTT,CASSLIRTSGIFSDTQYF
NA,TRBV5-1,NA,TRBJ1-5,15,TGCGCCAGCAGCTTGTATCCAGGGTTTAATCAGCCCCAGCATTTT,CASSLYPGFNQPQHF
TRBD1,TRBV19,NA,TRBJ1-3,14,TGTGCCAGCAGGGGACAGTTCTCTGGAAACACCATATATTTT,CASRGQFSGNTIYF
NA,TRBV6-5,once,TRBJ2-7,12,TGTGCCAGCAGAGGGGATGCCTACGAGCAGTACTTC,CASRGDAYEQYF
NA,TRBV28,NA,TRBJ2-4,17,TGTGCCAGCAGTTTAGGTTCCGGAGCCCTAGCCAAAAACATTCAGTACTTC,CASSLGSGALAKNIQYF
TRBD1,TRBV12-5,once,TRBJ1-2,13,TGTGCTAGTGGCCCGGGACAGACTTTTCGCTACACCTTC,CASGPGQTFRYTF
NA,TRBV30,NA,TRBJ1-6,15,TGTGCCGCCAAAAGAGACGGGGTTCCCCCGTCACCCCTCCACTTT,CAAKRDGVPPSPLHF
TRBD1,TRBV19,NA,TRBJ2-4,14,TGTGCCAGCGATACCGGGACAGGGGGAAACATTCAGTACTTC,CASDTGTGGNIQYF
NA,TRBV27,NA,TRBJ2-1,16,TGTGCCAGCAGTTTATCGAGGGGTGGGACAAACAATGAGCAGTTCTTC,CASSLSRGGTNNEQFF
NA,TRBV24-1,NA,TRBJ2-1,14,TGTGCCACCAGTGATTTTTCCAGGGACAATGAGCAGTTCTTC,CATSDFSRDNEQFF
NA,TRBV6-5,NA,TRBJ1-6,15,TGTGCCAGCAGTCTGGACAGAAGAAACAGTTCACCCCTCCACTTT,CASSLDRRNSSPLHF
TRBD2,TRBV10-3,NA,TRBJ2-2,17,TGTGCCATCAGCCCCGGCGCACTAGCGGTTAACACCGGGGAGCTGTTTTTT,CAISPGALAVNTGELFF
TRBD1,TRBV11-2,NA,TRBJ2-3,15,TGTGCCAGCAGCTTGGGACAGGGGGTGGCAGATACGCAGTATTTT,CASSLGQGVADTQYF
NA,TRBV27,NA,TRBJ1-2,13,TGTGCCAGCAGCCGGACAGCAACGGATGGCTACACCTTC,CASSRTATDGYTF
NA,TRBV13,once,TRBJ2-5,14,TGTGCCAGCAGCCGAGGTGGGGGCGGAGAGACCCAGTACTTC,CASSRGGGGETQYF
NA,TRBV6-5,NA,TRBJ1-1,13,TGTGCCAGCAGTACAGGATCCTACACTGAAGCTTTCTTT,CASSTGSYTEAFF
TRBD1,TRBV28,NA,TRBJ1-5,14,TGTGCCAGCAGCCCTGGGACAGGGCCTCAGCCCCAGCATTTT,CASSPGTGPQPQHF